This T cell receptor (beta chain) was found in a study of T cell responses to AZD1222 COVID-19 vaccine. The study's findings and limits: No day 14 peak samples; only post-peak repertoires were characterized.

The data were produced by immunoSEQ multiplex PCR, yet TCRdb's version contains in-frame clones alone and is incomplete. The top ten hold around 12% of the sample, which has over 120,000 clones, 90% to 95% seen once. Concerning this clone itself: Its specificity is unknown. Other DNA sequences of this sample code for an identical CDR3.

V lost 3 bases and J lost 3; bases outside the gene matches: 6. The CDR3 is 15 residues long. CDR1 is KGHSH and CDR2 is LQKENI in the germline V gene. This TCR was sampled from an adult who had recovered from COVID-19. The chain couples TRBV18 to TRBJ1-2; TRBD1 matches 8 bases. The specimen was peripheral blood, collected after recovery from COVID-19. CDR3 sequence reads: CASSPSQGADYGYTF. The CDR3 DNA reads TGTGCCAGCTCACCCTCGCAGGGGGCCGACTATGGCTACACCTTC.